This T cell receptor (beta chain) was identified during a study of blood T cell repertoires in COVID-19. Study summary: The origin of the acute and convalescent COVID-19 samples was the United States, Italy and Spain. T cells, B-cell-depleted T cells, or PBMCs provided the cDNA or gDNA that served as material.

Participants were aged 18 to 89 years, lived in about 26 US areas, and enrolled virtually. Recovery among Cohort 3 donors was established by two negative PCRs, clearance, or symptom resolution. The repertoire was sequenced with immunoSEQ multiplex PCR; TCRdb's copy has only in-frame clones and lacks some. The sample has 250,000 to 350,000 clones, 90% seen once. The TCR comes from a young woman who had recovered from COVID-19. The sequenced sample was PBMCs or T cells enriched from blood (not recorded which).

CDR3 sequence (DNA): TGTGCCAGTAGCTTTTCCGGGACTAGCGGGAGTAGCGGGGAGCTGTTTTTT. It yields the protein CASSFSGTSGSSGELFF. The J gene is TRBJ2-2, the V gene TRBV19; 14 nucleotides match TRBD2. CDR3 size: 17 residues. V trimming: 6 bases; J trimming: 7 bases; junction bases outside the gene matches: 10. Germline loops: CDR1 LNHDA, CDR2 SQIVND (reference sequence).